This entry lists 26 T cell receptor beta chains sequenced from one sample in a study of T cell repertoires in cytomegalovirus infection. TCRdb fed the reads into MiXCR, producing one record per CDR3 protein. Of around 250,000 distinct CDR3 sequences detected, approximately 17% appear once; the ten largest clones hold approximately 51%. Specimen: CD8+ T cells from PBMCs. These receptors were obtained from a human donor in good health (CMV status not recorded). Some clones in this sample may be carry-over from other donors' samples.

This clonotype came up a few times. V gene TRBV6-2 or TRBV6-3 combines with J gene TRBJ2-5, with D unclear. Trimming removed 6 bases at V and 2 bases at J, with 13 bases between. Germline V gene sequence: CDR1 MNHEY, CDR2 SVGEGT. The CDR3 is made up of 14 amino acids. The CDR3 bases are TGTGCCAGCAGCCAATTCGACCCTCAAGAGACCCAGTACTTC. This gives the protein CASSQFDPQETQYF.

At least ten counts were recorded for this clonotype. The rearrangement links TRBV11-2 to TRBJ2-6; the D is unclear. Trimming removed 3 bases at V and 0 bases at J, with 12 bases between. CDR3 length equals 17 residues. Per germline, CDR1 SGHAT and CDR2 FQNNGV. The CDR3 bases are TGTGCCAGCAGCTTTGGCCCGAAGAACTCTGGGGCCAACGTCCTGACTTTC. It specifies CASSFGPKNSGANVLTF.

This clonotype was recorded a few times. The V gene is TRBV4-3, the J gene TRBJ1-1, with a tentative D call TRBD1 (6 bases). The CDR3 spans 16 residues. Germline V gives CDR1 LGHNA, CDR2 YSLEER. V lost 0 bases and J 6 bases, leaving 17 bases between the germline ends. The CDR3 is CASSQDWIRGAAEAFF. DNA for the CDR3: TGCGCCAGCAGCCAAGACTGGATAAGGGGGGCCGCTGAAGCTTTCTTT.

The chain has TRBV25-1 and TRBJ2-7; D may be TRBD1 (5 bases). The CDR3 spans 14 residues. V lost 7 bases and J lost 4, with 17 bases in between. Germline lookup yields CDR1 MGHDK and CDR2 SYGVNS. The CDR3 DNA follows: TGTGCCAGCACCGGACAAACAACAGAATACGAGCAGTACTTC. Encoded protein: CASTGQTTEYEQYF.

This clonotype has ten or more counts. The chain couples TRBV28 to TRBJ2-3; TRBD2 aligns across 9 bases. In germline, CDR1 is MDHEN, CDR2 SYDVKM. The CDR3 covers 16 residues. After removal of 6 bases from V and 6 bases from J, the junction contained 13 bases not matched to a gene. CDR3 protein: CASSLVRGGAFDTQYF. In DNA form, the CDR3 reads TGTGCCAGCAGCCTGGTTCGCGGGGGGGCGTTTGATACGCAGTATTTT.

The genes are TRBV29-1 and TRBJ1-2; no reliable D call. The CDR3 has 11 residues. Trimming took 3 bases from V and 3 from J, leaving 5 bases between them. Germline values: CDR1 SQVTM, CDR2 ANQGSEA. The CDR3 coding sequence is TGCAGCGTTGATCAGGACTATGGCTACACCTTC. Its protein is CSVDQDYGYTF.

This clonotype occurred a few times. Written as DNA, the CDR3 is TGTGCCAGCAAGCAGGCGGGCGATGGCTACACCTTC. It yields the protein CASKQAGDGYTF. The chain links TRBV7-9 to TRBJ1-2, with no clear D. The CDR3 runs 12 residues. V was trimmed by 7 bases and J by 6 bases, leaving 12 bases between them. CDR1 and CDR2 (germline): SEHNR, FQNEAQ (reference sequence). Using reference TRBV7-9 and TRBJ1-2 for the parts outside the CDR3, the full variable domain is DTGVSQNPRHKITKRGQNVTFRCDPISEHNRLYWYRQTLGQGPEFLTYFQNEAQLEKSRLLSDRFSAERPKGSFSTLEIQRTEQGDSAMYLCASKQAGDGYTFGSGTRLTVV.

This clonotype was recorded at least ten times. The rearrangement uses TRBV28 and TRBJ1-1; D may be TRBD1 (5 bases). The CDR3 is 16 residues long. V shed 5 bases and J shed 2 bases, with 18 bases lying between them. CDR1 is MDHEN, CDR2 SYDVKM, per germline. CDR3 bases: TGTGCCAGCAGTACCCTGCTCGGACACATAAACACTGAAGCTTTCTTT. The encoded protein is CASSTLLGHINTEAFF.

The chain recombines TRBV7-9 with TRBJ2-2; TRBD2 aligns across 9 bases. This CDR3 comprises 16 residues. V lost 5 bases and J lost 6; bases outside the gene matches: 10. Per the germline V gene, CDR1 is SEHNR and CDR2 is FQNEAQ (reference sequence). Written as DNA, the CDR3 is TGTGCCAGCAGCCTGACGCTAGCGGGATTGCCCGGGGAGCTGTTTTTT. Translation gives CASSLTLAGLPGELFF.

This clonotype was recorded at least ten times. This chain links TRBV9 with TRBJ1-1; TRBD1 might be the D (5 bases). CDR1 is SGDLS and CDR2 is YYNGEE in the germline V gene. This CDR3 is 15 amino acids long. V lost 0 bases and J 5 bases, leaving 14 bases between the germline ends. CDR3 residues: CASSVAYGTRTEAFF. The CDR3 DNA follows: TGTGCCAGCAGCGTAGCATACGGGACGCGGACTGAAGCTTTCTTT.

Turning to this clonotype: One end of the junction is discordant with germline, which a read error may explain. For the CDR3, the DNA is TGTGCCAGCAGTTTAAGGTTCGGAGACACCGAGGAGCTGTTTTTT. Encoded protein: CASSLRFGDTEELFF. The V call is TRBV27, the J call TRBJ2-2; D uncertain. The CDR3 contains 15 residues. The germline CDR1 and CDR2 sequences are MNHEY and SMNVEV (reference sequence).

V is TRBV28 and J is TRBJ2-7; weak D call: TRBD1 (6 bases). Germline V CDR1 and CDR2: MDHEN, SYDVKM. This CDR3 contains 16 residues. The V gene lost 5 bases and the J gene lost 2 bases, with 19 bases spanning the gap. In DNA form, the CDR3 reads TGTGCCAGCAGTAGACTCGACAGGAGTTTCGCCTACGAGCAGTACTTC. Encoded protein: CASSRLDRSFAYEQYF.

This clonotype was counted only a few times. DNA of the CDR3: TGTGCCAGCAGTTCGACTCGACAGGGGCCCTCCTACGAGCAGTACTTC. Its translation: CASSSTRQGPSYEQYF. The chain recombines TRBV28 with TRBJ2-7; 8 bases match TRBD1. The CDR3 contains 16 residues. The V and J ends lost 4 bases and 0 bases, in that order; junction bases with no gene match: 8. Germline CDR1 and CDR2: MDHEN and SYDVKM.

This clonotype was counted ten times or more. This chain joins TRBV12-3 or TRBV12-4 and TRBJ2-7, with unresolved D. There are 16 residues in the CDR3. Trimming took 3 bases from V and 1 from J, leaving 16 bases between them. For the CDR3, the DNA is TGTGCCAGCAGTTTTGGTCTAGGGCAGGCGTCCTACGAGCAGTACTTC. This translates into CASSFGLGQASYEQYF.

There are many counts of this clonotype. V and J are TRBV7-2 and TRBJ2-5; D remains unclear. The germline V gene has CDR1 SGHTA and CDR2 FQGNSA. The CDR3 loop spans 15 amino acids. The V end lost 5 bases, the J end lost 5 bases, and 18 bases lay between the germline ends. The CDR3: CASSPRTLGIETQYF. In nucleotides, the CDR3 is TGTGCCAGCAGCCCTCGTACTTTAGGTATCGAGACCCAGTACTTC.

In its sample, this clonotype was seen a few times. This chain uses TRBV7-6 with TRBJ2-1, with a tentative D call TRBD1 (5 bases). This CDR3 has 10 residues. CDR1 and CDR2 (germline): SGHVS, FNYEAQ. Trimming took 7 bases from V and 8 from J, leaving 6 bases between them. CDR3 nucleotide sequence: TGTGCCAGCACAGGGTATGAGCAGTTCTTC. It encodes CASTGYEQFF.

Concerning this clonotype: The junction departs from the called germline gene at one end, perhaps through a read error. The genes are TRBV27 and TRBJ2-1; 8 bases are shared with TRBD1. The CDR3 consists of 15 residues. Germline assignment: CDR1 MNHEY and CDR2 SMNVEV (reference sequence). Here the CDR3 reads CASSLSRTGPNEQFF. CDR3 in DNA: TGTGCCAGTAGTTTATCGAGGACAGGGCCCAATGAGCAGTTCTTC.

This clonotype was picked up many times. This rearrangement joins TRBV28 to TRBJ1-4; 7 nucleotides line up with TRBD1. The junction had 5 bases not matched to a gene; V was cut back by 3 bases and J by 7 bases. The CDR3 is made up of 14 amino acids. CDR1 is MDHEN, CDR2 SYDVKM, per germline. The CDR3 DNA sequence: TGTGCCAGCAGTTTCCAGGGGGTTGGTGAAAAACTGTTTTTT. Translating gives CASSFQGVGEKLFF.

This clonotype was seen many times. The chain recombines TRBV7-9 with TRBJ1-5, with D perhaps TRBD1 (6 bases). The germline CDR1 and CDR2 sequences are SEHNR and FQNEAQ (reference sequence). This CDR3 comprises 17 residues. Trimming cost V 5 bases and J 1 base, with 18 bases left between them. CDR3 sequence: CASSPSIGGESNQPQHF. The CDR3 DNA is TGTGCCAGCAGCCCTAGTATCGGGGGCGAGAGCAATCAGCCCCAGCATTTT. Full variable domain (missing parts from reference TRBV7-9 and TRBJ1-5): DTGVSQNPRHKITKRGQNVTFRCDPISEHNRLYWYRQTLGQGPEFLTYFQNEAQLEKSRLLSDRFSAERPKGSFSTLEIQRTEQGDSAMYLCASSPSIGGESNQPQHFGDGTRLSIL.

In its sample, this clonotype was seen many times. J is TRBJ1-5 and V is TRBV20-1; D call uncertain. V lost 2 bases and J 0 bases, leaving 11 bases between the germline ends. CDR1 is DFQATT and CDR2 is SNEGSKA in the germline V gene (reference sequence). CDR3 length: 15 residues. The CDR3 is CSARLGLSSNQPQHF. Here the CDR3 DNA reads TGCAGTGCTAGACTTGGGCTGTCTAGCAATCAGCCCCAGCATTTT.

The chain links TRBV12-3 or TRBV12-4 to TRBJ2-5; 13 nucleotides match TRBD2. The CDR3 extends over 16 amino acids. J was trimmed by 3 bases and V by 5 bases; bases with no gene match: 6. The CDR3, as DNA: TGTGCCAGCAGTCTGGGACTAGCGGGGTTGAAAGAGACCCAGTACTTC. It is translated as CASSLGLAGLKETQYF.

There are a few counts of this clonotype. The chain combines TRBV9 with TRBJ2-5; tentative D call: TRBD1 (5 bases). Germline V gene lookup returns CDR1 SGDLS and CDR2 YYNGEE. V lost 0 bases, J lost 5 bases, and 8 bases lay in between. The CDR3 sequence is 13 residues long. The CDR3 DNA reads TGTGCCAGCAGCGTAGCAGGGTCGGAGACCCAGTACTTC. It translates to CASSVAGSETQYF. Complete variable domain (other parts from reference TRBV9 and TRBJ2-5): DSGVTQTPKHLITATGQRVTLRCSPRSGDLSVYWYQQSLDQGLQFLIQYYNGEERAKGNILERFSAQQFPDLHSELNLSSLELGDSALYFCASSVAGSETQYFGPGTRLLVL.

At least ten counts were recorded for this clonotype. The chain couples TRBV6-5 to TRBJ2-3; D not resolved. The CDR3 is 16 residues long. The V and J ends lost 6 bases and 1 base respectively, with 17 bases between them. CDR1 and CDR2 from the germline V gene are MNHEY and SVGAGI. The DNA of the CDR3 is TGTGCCAGCAGAGACAAGGGTTGGGTGGGCACAGATACGCAGTATTTT. This encodes CASRDKGWVGTDTQYF.

This clonotype has only a few counts. This chain uses TRBV27 with TRBJ1-5, with D uncertain. The CDR3 has 15 amino acids. The V gene's germline CDR1 is MNHEY and CDR2 SMNVEV (reference sequence). V was clipped by 2 bases and J by 4 bases, with 12 bases between them. Here the CDR3 reads CASSLAPAMNQPQHF. CDR3 DNA: TGTGCCAGCAGTTTAGCCCCGGCTATGAATCAGCCCCAGCATTTT.

The chain uses TRBV9 and TRBJ2-1; tentatively, D is TRBD1 (6 bases). Per germline, CDR1 SGDLS and CDR2 YYNGEE. V lost 0 bases, J lost 4 bases, and 17 bases lay in between. The CDR3 consists of 17 residues. The CDR3 DNA reads TGTGCCAGCAGCGTAGCCTCATACAGGGACACTTACAATGAGCAGTTCTTC. Amino acids: CASSVASYRDTYNEQFF.

This clonotype has at least ten counts. The CDR3 DNA is TGTGCCAGCAGCTTAGTGTCGCAGGGTGGGATTGAAAAACTGTTTTTT. This encodes CASSLVSQGGIEKLFF. This chain joins TRBV7-6 and TRBJ1-4, with D possibly being TRBD1 (5 bases). Trimming took 1 base from V and 7 from J, leaving 16 bases between them. The CDR3 has 16 residues. Germline loops: CDR1 SGHVS, CDR2 FNYEAQ.